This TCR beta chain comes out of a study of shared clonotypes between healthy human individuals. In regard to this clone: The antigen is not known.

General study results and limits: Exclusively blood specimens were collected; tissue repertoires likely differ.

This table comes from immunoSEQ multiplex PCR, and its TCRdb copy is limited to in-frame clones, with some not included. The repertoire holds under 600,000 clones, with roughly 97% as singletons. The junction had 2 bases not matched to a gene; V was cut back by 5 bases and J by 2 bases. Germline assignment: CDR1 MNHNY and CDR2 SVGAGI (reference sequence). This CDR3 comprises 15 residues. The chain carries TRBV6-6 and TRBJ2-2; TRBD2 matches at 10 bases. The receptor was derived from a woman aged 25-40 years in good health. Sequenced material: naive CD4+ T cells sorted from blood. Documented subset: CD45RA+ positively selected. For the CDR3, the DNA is TGTGCCAGCAGTCTAGCGGGAGACAACACCGGGGAGCTGTTTTTT. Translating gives CASSLAGDNTGELFF.